These 32 T cell receptor beta chains share one sample of origin, sequenced in a study of CD8+ T cells in alopecia areata (dated by TCRdb to about 2018). The sample's time point, from its label and the paper: baseline before oral tofacitinib. Library preparation employed the immunoSEQ multiplex PCR assay. RNA was extracted from all samples and reverse transcribed into cDNA as template for TCR sequencing. The table comes from immuneACCESS by way of TCRdb, which keeps in-frame sequences with V and J called. Part of the clones is missing from these tables; in studies checked, under half for an unresolved V gene and the rest for unknown reasons. Across this sample there are approximately 140,000 clones, with 80% to 90% seen only once. The top ten clones comprise about 16% of the sample. The specimen was CD8+ T cells sorted from blood, collected at week 0. The source is a human donor with alopecia areata.

This sequence joins TRBV2 and TRBJ1-5; unclear D gene. The CDR3 is 13 amino acids. In germline, CDR1 is SNHLY, CDR2 FYNNEI. V lost 3 bases and J 3 bases, leaving 6 bases between the germline ends. CDR3 amino acids: CASSDAYNQPQHF. CDR3 in DNA: TGTGCCAGCAGTGATGCTTACAATCAGCCCCAGCATTTT.

The J gene is TRBJ2-1, the V gene TRBV19, with D perhaps TRBD2 (6 bases). There are 14 residues in the CDR3. Germline V lookup: CDR1 LNHDA, CDR2 SQIVND (reference sequence). With 5 bases removed from V and 0 bases from J, the gap between germline ends came to 8 bases. CDR3 sequence (DNA): TGTGCCAGTAGTTTCGGGGGCTCCTACAATGAGCAGTTCTTC. It is translated as CASSFGGSYNEQFF.

This rearrangement joins TRBV29-1 to TRBJ2-7; D is unresolved. The length of the CDR3 is 11 residues. Per germline, CDR1 SQVTM and CDR2 ANQGSEA. Trimming shortened V by 7 bases and J by 3 bases, and 10 bases separated the two germline ends. This CDR3 reads CSAKGNYEQYF. For the CDR3, the DNA is TGCAGCGCAAAAGGAAACTACGAGCAGTACTTC.

A remark on this clone: Different DNA sequences within this sample yield the same CDR3. The chain is built from TRBV4-1 and TRBJ2-3; D gene uncertain. This CDR3 contains 14 residues. Germline loops: CDR1 MGHRA, CDR2 YSYEKL. V lost 0 bases to trimming and J lost 3 bases, with 7 bases between them. CDR3 DNA: TGCGCCAGCAGCCAAGACGGGTCGACAGATACGCAGTATTTT. Residues: CASSQDGSTDTQYF.

This chain connects TRBV4-1 to TRBJ2-2; D may be TRBD1 or TRBD2 (5 bases each). Trimming took 0 bases from V and 7 from J, leaving 12 bases between them. Germline V CDR1 and CDR2: MGHRA, YSYEKL. This CDR3 has 15 amino acids. The chain's CDR3 is CASSQEWGNVGELFF. CDR3 in DNA: TGCGCCAGCAGCCAAGAATGGGGGAACGTCGGGGAGCTGTTTTTT.

V and J are TRBV9 and TRBJ1-5; D is undetermined. This CDR3 is 13 amino acids long. The V gene lost 4 bases and the J gene lost 3 bases, with 8 bases spanning the gap. Germline CDR1 reads SGDLS; CDR2 reads YYNGEE. The DNA for the CDR3 is TGTGCCAGCAGCCTCGGAGCCAATCAGCCCCAGCATTTT. It is translated as CASSLGANQPQHF.

The rearrangement joins TRBV29-1 to TRBJ2-7; D might be TRBD2 (6 bases). Deletions cut 3 bases from V and 1 base from J, with 13 bases between. This CDR3 has 14 amino acids. Germline V gene lookup returns CDR1 SQVTM and CDR2 ANQGSEA. Written as DNA, the CDR3 is TGCAGCGTTGAGTATGGGGACTCATCCTACGAGCAGTACTTC. This gives the protein CSVEYGDSSYEQYF.

V usage is TRBV10-3 and J usage is TRBJ2-7; no clear D gene. CDR1 is ENHRY and CDR2 is SYGVKD in the germline V gene. V gave up 2 bases and J gave up 6 bases, with 8 bases separating them. CDR3 length: 12 amino acids. Here the CDR3 DNA reads TGTGCCATCAGTGAGGACCACCTCGAGCAGTACTTC. This gives the protein CAISEDHLEQYF.

The V gene is TRBV30, the J gene TRBJ1-5; D is possibly TRBD1 (5 bases). Trimming removed 0 bases at V and 7 bases at J, with 13 bases between. This CDR3 is built from 14 residues. Germline V CDR1 and CDR2: GTSNPN, SVGIG (reference sequence). The CDR3 reads CAWSVQGAGQPQHF. CDR3 bases: TGTGCCTGGAGTGTACAAGGGGCAGGCCAGCCCCAGCATTTT.

This clone was seen a handful of times. The V gene is TRBV11-2, the J gene TRBJ2-3, with D perhaps assigned TRBD1 or TRBD2 (5 bases each). CDR3 length: 17 residues. V lost 7 bases to trimming and J lost 7 bases, with 27 bases between them. CDR1 SGHAT and CDR2 FQNNGV come from the germline V gene. CDR3: CASTINPRGDSVNTQYF. CDR3 in DNA: TGTGCCAGCACCATAAACCCCCGGGGCGATAGTGTTAATACGCAGTATTTT.

The rearrangement links TRBV7-8 to TRBJ2-1, with D possibly being TRBD1 (6 bases). The germline V and J ends were trimmed by 2 bases and 9 bases, with 14 bases remaining between them. The CDR3 loop spans 14 amino acids. Germline CDR1 is SGHVS and CDR2 is FQNEAQ. CDR3 nucleotide sequence: TGTGCCAGCAGCTTAAGCAGTACAGGGAGTGAGCAGTTCTTC. Protein product: CASSLSSTGSEQFF.

The gene calls are TRBV11-2 and TRBJ1-4, with D possibly matching TRBD1 (5 bases). V gave up 5 bases and J gave up 6 bases, with 16 bases separating them. Germline-derived CDR1 and CDR2 are SGHAT and FQNNGV. The CDR3 consists of 15 residues. The CDR3 DNA reads TGTGCCAGCAGCCCGAACACGGGGACCGATGAAAAACTGTTTTTT. Its translation: CASSPNTGTDEKLFF.

This clone has a handful of counts. This chain joins TRBV6-1 and TRBJ2-5, with D tentatively TRBD2 (5 bases). Germline loops: CDR1 MNHNS, CDR2 SASEGT. This CDR3 contains 14 residues. Between the trimmed V and J ends, which lost 0 bases and 5 bases, there was a span of 10 bases. DNA for the CDR3: TGTGCCAGCAGTGAAGCGCGGGCCCTGGAGACCCAGTACTTC. Translation: CASSEARALETQYF.

This clone was seen once. The rearrangement links TRBV4-1 to TRBJ1-1; D possibly corresponds to TRBD1 (6 bases). CDR1 is MGHRA and CDR2 is YSYEKL in the germline V gene. With 0 bases removed from V and 0 bases from J, the gap between germline ends came to 11 bases. This CDR3 is 16 amino acids long. Here the CDR3 DNA reads TGCGCCAGCAGCCAAGAAGAGGGGGTTTTGAACACTGAAGCTTTCTTT. It yields the protein CASSQEEGVLNTEAFF.

This clone appeared once. This chain uses TRBV9 with TRBJ2-1; maybe TRBD1 (5 bases). In germline, CDR1 is SGDLS, CDR2 YYNGEE. Trimming removed 6 bases from V and 0 bases from J, with 10 bases in between. The CDR3 consists of 14 residues. The CDR3 is CASNLDSSYNEQFF. The CDR3 region has the DNA TGTGCCAGCAATCTTGACAGCTCCTACAATGAGCAGTTCTTC.

The chain combines TRBV5-6 with TRBJ2-3; no definite D call. V lost 1 base and J 0 bases, leaving 9 bases between the germline ends. The CDR3 has 15 residues. The germline CDR1 and CDR2 sequences are SGHDT and YYEEEE. CDR3 sequence: CASSLLLVSTDTQYF. CDR3 in DNA: TGTGCCAGCAGCTTGTTGTTGGTTAGCACAGATACGCAGTATTTT.

Points on this clone: The junction shows a germline mismatch at one end, possibly a read error. The J gene is TRBJ2-2, the V gene TRBV5-6; D not resolved. This CDR3 is built from 13 residues. Germline loops: CDR1 SGHDT, CDR2 YYEEEE. The CDR3 sequence: CAGSPTYTGELFF. The CDR3 bases are TGTGCCGGCAGCCCTACTTACACCGGGGAGCTGTTTTTT.

Only one count was recorded for this clone. V usage is TRBV5-6 and J usage is TRBJ1-5; D ambiguous. V lost 0 bases and J lost 10, with 11 bases in between. CDR3 length: 13 amino acids. Germline CDR1 SGHDT, CDR2 YYEEEE. The CDR3 DNA reads as TGTGCCAGCAGCTTGGCCGCCAGTGACCCCCAGCATTTT. Translated, it gives CASSLAASDPQHF.

The genes are TRBV5-6 and TRBJ2-5, with TRBD1 identical over 8 bases. TRBJ2-7 explains the end of the DNA better; the J call may be wrong. Germline loops: CDR1 SGHDT, CDR2 YYEEEE. The CDR3 covers 18 residues. As DNA, the CDR3 is TGTGCCAGCAGCCACGAAAAGACAGGGGCGATAGTCCCCTACGAGCAGTACTTC. Its protein is CASSHEKTGAIVPYEQYF.

The V gene is TRBV2, the J gene TRBJ2-3; either TRBD1 or TRBD2 may supply D (5 bases each). From germline, CDR1 is SNHLY and CDR2 FYNNEI. The CDR3 totals 14 residues. Deletions cut 7 bases from V and 2 bases from J, with 13 bases between. DNA for the CDR3: TGTGCCAGCATCCCGGGACGGCACACAGATACGCAGTATTTT. Translation: CASIPGRHTDTQYF.

The chain has TRBV7-3 and TRBJ2-1; D remains unclear. This CDR3 is 13 amino acids long. The germline V and J ends were trimmed by 2 bases and 2 bases, with 4 bases remaining between them. Germline V gene lookup returns CDR1 SGHTA and CDR2 FQGTGA. The DNA for the CDR3 is TGTGCCAGCAGCTTAGGGCCCTACAATGAGCAGTTCTTC. It yields the protein CASSLGPYNEQFF.

This clone was detected once. The chain joins TRBV6-5 to TRBJ2-1, with 10 nucleotides matching TRBD1. The CDR3 is made up of 15 amino acids. Trimming at V came to 6 bases and at J to 6 bases, leaving 8 bases not matched to a gene. Per the germline V gene, CDR1 is MNHEY and CDR2 is SVGAGI. For the CDR3, the DNA is TGTGCCAGCAGCGCCGGGACAGGGGAAATCAATGAGCAGTTCTTC. It translates to CASSAGTGEINEQFF.

The chain recombines TRBV27 with TRBJ2-7; 10 positions agree with TRBD1. CDR3 length: 13 residues. Germline V gene data show CDR1 as MNHEY and CDR2 as SMNVEV (reference sequence). The V segment lost 7 bases and the J segment 5 bases; nucleotides outside the gene matches: 5. This CDR3 reads CASMGTGADEQYF. CDR3 DNA sequence: TGTGCCAGCATGGGGACAGGGGCCGACGAGCAGTACTTC.

This clone was detected once. This CDR3 reads CASSEDYNEQFF. The CDR3 DNA is TGTGCCAGCAGCGAGGATTACAATGAGCAGTTCTTC. The chain has TRBV9 and TRBJ2-1; D remains ambiguous. V was pared by 3 bases and J by 4 bases, with 5 bases between. Germline values: CDR1 SGDLS, CDR2 YYNGEE. The CDR3 runs 12 residues.

The chain couples TRBV30 to TRBJ2-3, with a weak D call TRBD2 (5 bases). V lost 5 bases to trimming and J lost 4 bases, with 10 bases between them. Germline V gene sequence: CDR1 GTSNPN, CDR2 SVGIG (reference sequence). CDR3 length: 12 amino acids. CDR3 protein: CAWEGRADTQYF. In DNA form, the CDR3 reads TGTGCCTGGGAGGGCCGAGCAGATACGCAGTATTTT.

DNA for the CDR3: TGTGCCAGCACCACCCCCGGGGACAGTTACTACGAGCAGTACTTC. This gives the protein CASTTPGDSYYEQYF. J is TRBJ2-7 and V is TRBV7-9; 7 bases match TRBD1. V dropped 7 bases and J dropped 3; count of bases not matched to a gene: 12. The CDR3 spans 15 residues. Germline V gene data show CDR1 as SEHNR and CDR2 as FQNEAQ (reference sequence).

The V gene is TRBV27, the J gene TRBJ2-1, with 9 bases matching TRBD2. Germline CDR1 and CDR2: MNHEY and SMNVEV (reference sequence). This CDR3 spans 15 amino acids. The V segment lost 2 bases and the J segment 2 bases; nucleotides outside the gene matches: 1. Written as DNA, the CDR3 is TGTGCCAGCAGTTTAGGGACTAGCCCCTACAATGAGCAGTTCTTC. It encodes CASSLGTSPYNEQFF.

The J gene is TRBJ2-6, the V gene TRBV29-1; D is unclear. CDR3 length: 12 residues. The V gene lost 7 bases and the J gene lost 0 bases, with 4 bases spanning the gap. Germline values: CDR1 SQVTM, CDR2 ANQGSEA. The CDR3 protein is CSAYSGANVLTF. DNA for the CDR3: TGCAGCGCCTACTCTGGGGCCAACGTCCTGACTTTC. The whole variable domain, filled in from reference TRBV29-1 and TRBJ2-6, reads SAVISQKPSRDICQRGTSLTIQCQVDSQVTMMFWYRQQPGQSLTLIATANQGSEATYESGFVIDKFPISRPNLTFSTLTVSNMSPEDSSIYLCSAYSGANVLTFGAGSRLTVL.

This clone was seen only once. The chain carries TRBV5-4 and TRBJ1-1; 7 nucleotides agree with TRBD1. Per germline, CDR1 SGHNT and CDR2 YYREEE (reference sequence). The junction had 0 bases not matched to a gene; V was cut back by 4 bases and J by 3 bases. The CDR3 has 12 residues. Written as DNA, the CDR3 is TGTGCCAGCAGCCAGGGGGACACTGAAGCTTTCTTT. Its translation is CASSQGDTEAFF.

The chain links TRBV6-5 to TRBJ2-7; D is uncertain. V gave up 6 bases and J gave up 4 bases, with 7 bases separating them. Germline CDR1 reads MNHEY; CDR2 reads SVGAGI. The CDR3 spans 11 residues. CDR3 in amino acids: CASSQLYEQYF. CDR3 bases: TGTGCCAGCAGCCAACTTTACGAGCAGTACTTC.

This chain uses TRBV5-1 with TRBJ2-7; possibly TRBD2 for D (6 bases). Trimming left V 3 bases short and J 0 bases short, with 10 bases between. The V gene's germline CDR1 is SGHRS and CDR2 YFSETQ. There are 14 residues in the CDR3. The CDR3 spells CASSSGLSSYEQYF. The CDR3 nucleotides read TGCGCCAGCAGCTCGGGACTGTCCTCCTACGAGCAGTACTTC.

Only a few counts were recorded for this clone. The J gene is TRBJ2-3, the V gene TRBV15, with 11 bases that match TRBD2. V dropped 4 bases and J dropped 2; count of bases not matched to a gene: 5. The CDR3 contains 16 residues. The germline gives CDR1 LNHNV, CDR2 YYDKDF (reference sequence). CDR3 sequence (DNA): TGTGCCACCAGCAAAACTAGCGGGAGTAACACAGATACGCAGTATTTT. This encodes CATSKTSGSNTDTQYF.